The rows below give T cell receptor beta chains drawn from one sample of a study of vaccination and CD4 T cells after COVID-19. Antigens of these TCRs are unknown. Via MiXCR, TCRdb re-called the PCR reads, giving one row per CDR3 protein. This table holds about 20,000 distinct CDR3 sequences, 50% to 70% found once. The sequences come from CD4+ T cells from blood, cultured in vitro, collected after SARS-CoV-2 vaccination. These receptors all come from a human donor who had recovered from COVID-19. The conserved cysteine and the conserved F or W are not part of the CDR3 here. The order of the fields is J gene, V gene, CDR3 protein.

TRBJ1-6 | TRBV14 | ASSLTANSPLH
TRBJ2-5 | TRBV7-2 | ASSFDLFGGKASETQY
TRBJ1-2 | TRBV6-1 | ASSRQGAGGYT
TRBJ1-3 | TRBV5-1 | ASSLEGGSRNTIY
TRBJ1-2 | TRBV4-3 | ASSQEPEYNYGYT
TRBJ2-7 | TRBV6-1 | ASRTGSKYEQY
TRBJ1-3 | TRBV6-1 | ASSRVLSSGNTIY
TRBJ1-2 | TRBV6-4 | ASSDGGGYT
TRBJ1-5 | TRBV6-2/TRBV6-3 | ASSYGGHQPQH
TRBJ1-1 | TRBV11-2 | ASSPIDRSTEAF
TRBJ2-7 | TRBV20-1 | SASGSKPSSYEQY
TRBJ2-1 | TRBV7-2 | ASSLGIGTHNEQF
TRBJ2-7 | TRBV7-8 | ASSNKAGVYSEQY
TRBJ1-1 | TRBV11-2 | ASSSPGGTEAF
TRBJ1-1 | TRBV5-6 | ASSLVGGGAMNTEAF
TRBJ1-1 | TRBV6-2/TRBV6-3 | ASSYTGGTEAF
TRBJ2-1 | TRBV27 | ASSPAHRSSYNEQF
TRBJ1-5 | TRBV18 | ASSRWTGGRGRNQPQH
TRBJ1-1 | TRBV20-1 | SALGQGVLFSEAF
TRBJ1-6 | TRBV12-3/TRBV12-4 | ASSLTSSYNSPLH
TRBJ1-2 | TRBV6-2/TRBV6-3 | ASSDVIGDALGYGYT
TRBJ1-6 | TRBV2 | ASSVDRVVNNSPLH
TRBJ1-3 | TRBV6-1 | ASRKTGAENTIY
TRBJ1-1 | TRBV7-8 | ASSLVQGASTEAF
TRBJ1-1 | TRBV27 | ASSRRGRVTEAF
TRBJ2-1 | TRBV20-1 | STPGSSYNEQF
TRBJ2-7 | TRBV20-1 | SATSAGYHEQY
TRBJ1-1 | TRBV27 | ASSDRTGRAF
TRBJ1-2 | TRBV4-2 | ASSQEGRVGGYT
TRBJ2-2 | TRBV11-3 | ASSPRDHNTGELF
TRBJ2-1 | TRBV12-3/TRBV12-4 | ASREAGRNRGQGGEQF
TRBJ1-5 | TRBV7-8 | ASSPNGGGRRRNQPQH
TRBJ1-2 | TRBV20-1 | SVDRGNP
TRBJ1-5 | TRBV12-3/TRBV12-4 | ASSPGQGVNQPQH
TRBJ2-2 | TRBV6-2/TRBV6-3 | ASSLGQGARNTGELF
TRBJ2-2 | TRBV6-1 | ASRDPNTGELF
TRBJ1-5 | TRBV27 | ASSRLSTDSNQPQH
TRBJ1-2 | TRBV7-2 | ASSQPGQINYGYT
TRBJ1-1 | TRBV6-1 | ASSPLTGWDTEAF
TRBJ1-2 | TRBV6-1 | ASSERTGDSNYGYT
TRBJ1-5 | TRBV6-1 | ASSPGTNTPPQH
TRBJ1-4 | TRBV20-1 | SAPPGGGLGEKLF
TRBJ1-2 | TRBV20-1 | SASQGALYGYT
TRBJ1-1 | TRBV2 | ATRMNTEAF
TRBJ1-1 | TRBV7-3 | ASSSTGGLRSNTEAF
TRBJ2-7 | TRBV14 | ASSLAGGRRVQQY
TRBJ2-2 | TRBV11-3 | ASSPGGAGGGATGELF
TRBJ1-6 | TRBV24-1 | ATQPGQIGSPLH
TRBJ2-7 | TRBV29-1 | SVEGWGGVTYEQY
TRBJ2-5 | TRBV11-2 | ASSITTQGIETQY
TRBJ2-7 | TRBV7-6 | ASSLVAGEVEQY
TRBJ1-5 | TRBV24-1 | ATSDRRQWQPQH
TRBJ2-1 | TRBV20-1 | SASGSVSSYNEQF
TRBJ2-4 | TRBV11-3 | ASSFFREGNIQY
TRBJ2-5 | TRBV7-2 | ASSSTGPGPQY
TRBJ1-1 | TRBV2 | ASTGATEAF
TRBJ1-5 | TRBV2 | ASSRARGSQPQH
TRBJ2-2 | TRBV6-1 | ASKGLAGAGVDGELF
TRBJ1-2 | TRBV10-3 | AISEGGYGYT
TRBJ2-5 | TRBV7-2 | ASSLGHTIETQY